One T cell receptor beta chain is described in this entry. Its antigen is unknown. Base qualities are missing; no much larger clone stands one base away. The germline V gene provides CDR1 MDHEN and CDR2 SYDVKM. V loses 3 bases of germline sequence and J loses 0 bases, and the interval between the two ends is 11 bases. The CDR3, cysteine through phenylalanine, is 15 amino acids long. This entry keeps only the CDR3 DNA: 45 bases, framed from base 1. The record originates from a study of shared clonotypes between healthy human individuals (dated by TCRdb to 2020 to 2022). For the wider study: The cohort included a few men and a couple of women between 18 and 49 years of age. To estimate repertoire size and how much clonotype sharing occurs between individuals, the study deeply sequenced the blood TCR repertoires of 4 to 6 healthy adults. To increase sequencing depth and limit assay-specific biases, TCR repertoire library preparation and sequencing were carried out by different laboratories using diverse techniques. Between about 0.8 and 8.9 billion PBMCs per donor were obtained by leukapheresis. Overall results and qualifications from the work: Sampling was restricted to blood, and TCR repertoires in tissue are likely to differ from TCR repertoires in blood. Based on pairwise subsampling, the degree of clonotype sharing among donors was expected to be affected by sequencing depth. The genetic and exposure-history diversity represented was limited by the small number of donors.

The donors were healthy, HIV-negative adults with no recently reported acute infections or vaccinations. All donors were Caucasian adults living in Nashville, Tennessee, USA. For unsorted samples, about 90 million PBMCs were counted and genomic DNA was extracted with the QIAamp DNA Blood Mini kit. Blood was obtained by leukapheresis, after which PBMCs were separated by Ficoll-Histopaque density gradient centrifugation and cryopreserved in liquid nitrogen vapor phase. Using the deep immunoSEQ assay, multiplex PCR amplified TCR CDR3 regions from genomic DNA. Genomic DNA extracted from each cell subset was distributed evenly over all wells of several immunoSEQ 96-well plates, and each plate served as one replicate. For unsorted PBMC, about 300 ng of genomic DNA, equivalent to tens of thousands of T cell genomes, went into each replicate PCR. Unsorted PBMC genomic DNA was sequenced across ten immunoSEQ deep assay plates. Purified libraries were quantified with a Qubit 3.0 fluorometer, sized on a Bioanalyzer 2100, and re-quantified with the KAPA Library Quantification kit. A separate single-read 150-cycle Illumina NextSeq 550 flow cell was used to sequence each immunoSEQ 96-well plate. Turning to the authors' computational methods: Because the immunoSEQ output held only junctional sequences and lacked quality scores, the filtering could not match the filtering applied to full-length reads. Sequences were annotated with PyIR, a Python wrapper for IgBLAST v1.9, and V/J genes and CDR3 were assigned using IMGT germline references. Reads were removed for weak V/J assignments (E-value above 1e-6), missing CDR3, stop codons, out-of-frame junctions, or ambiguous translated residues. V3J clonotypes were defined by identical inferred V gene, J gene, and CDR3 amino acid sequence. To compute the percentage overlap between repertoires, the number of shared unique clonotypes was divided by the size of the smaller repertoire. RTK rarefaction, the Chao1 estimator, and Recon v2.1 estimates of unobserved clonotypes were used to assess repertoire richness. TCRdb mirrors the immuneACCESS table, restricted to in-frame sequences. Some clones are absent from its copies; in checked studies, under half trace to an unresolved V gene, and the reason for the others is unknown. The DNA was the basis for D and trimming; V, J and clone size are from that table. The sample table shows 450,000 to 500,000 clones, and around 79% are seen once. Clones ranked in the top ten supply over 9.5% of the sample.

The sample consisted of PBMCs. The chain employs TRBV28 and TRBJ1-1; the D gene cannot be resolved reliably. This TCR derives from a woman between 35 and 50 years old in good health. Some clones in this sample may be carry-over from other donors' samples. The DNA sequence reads TGTGCCAGCAGTTTCTCGCGGACCATGAACACTGAAGCTTTCTTT. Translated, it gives CASSFSRTMNTEAFF.